These 19 T cell receptor beta chains came from one sample sequenced in a study of CD8 T cells in ankylosing spondylitis. TCRdb re-analysed the 5' RACE reads in MiXCR, keeping a single row per CDR3 protein. The data hold some 140,000 distinct CDR3 sequences, with roughly 8% observed a single time. Sequencing input: synovial fluid, either unsorted or a sorted T cell fraction (not recorded which). These receptor sequences come from a male donor with ankylosing spondylitis.

Only a few counts were recorded for this clonotype. V gene TRBV12-3 or TRBV12-4 combines with J gene TRBJ1-2; D is ambiguous. Deletions cut 6 bases from V and 8 bases from J, with 13 bases between. The CDR3 runs to 12 residues. The CDR3 protein is CASRSQASGYTF. CDR3 nucleotides: TGTGCCAGCAGATCCCAGGCCTCAGGCTACACCTTC.

This clonotype appeared many times. The chain joins TRBV20-1 to TRBJ1-5, with no clear D. The V gene's germline CDR1 is DFQATT and CDR2 SNEGSKA (reference sequence). V was shortened by 2 bases and J by 3 bases, with 11 bases between the two germline ends. The CDR3 extends over 14 amino acids. CDR3 nucleotides: TGCAGTGCTAGACTCCGCTTCCTCAATCAGCCCCAGCATTTT. This codes for CSARLRFLNQPQHF.

This clonotype turned up a few times. The V call is TRBV10-3, the J call TRBJ1-5; 11 positions agree with TRBD1. V was clipped by 6 bases and J by 2 bases; unmatched bases: 9. CDR1 is ENHRY, CDR2 SYGVKD, per germline. This CDR3 comprises 17 residues. CDR3 in DNA: TGTGCCATCAGCCCCGGACAGGGGGCTACGGGCAATCAGCCCCAGCATTTT. It is translated as CAISPGQGATGNQPQHF.

In its sample, this clonotype was seen many times. The gene calls are TRBV20-1 and TRBJ2-3, with D possibly TRBD2 on 5 matching bases. Trimming pared 1 base from V and 3 bases from J, leaving 11 bases between. The CDR3 contains 14 residues. Per the germline V gene, CDR1 is DFQATT and CDR2 is SNEGSKA (reference sequence). This chain's CDR3 is CSARVPGRTDTQYF. DNA of the CDR3: TGCAGTGCTAGAGTTCCGGGGAGAACAGATACGCAGTATTTT.

This clonotype has at least ten counts. The chain joins TRBV7-8 to TRBJ1-2; 8 bases map to TRBD1. J was trimmed by 4 bases and V by 1 base; bases with no gene match: 11. The V gene's germline CDR1 is SGHVS and CDR2 FQNEAQ. The CDR3 runs to 17 residues. The CDR3 bases are TGTGCCAGCAGCTTAGTGGTGAGGACAGGGACAACCTATGGCTACACCTTC. Its protein is CASSLVVRTGTTYGYTF.

This clonotype was observed at least ten times. The chain carries TRBV5-1 and TRBJ1-1; 10 bases are a match to TRBD1. V was clipped by 4 bases and J by 7 bases; unmatched bases: 10. Germline assignment: CDR1 SGHRS and CDR2 YFSETQ. The CDR3 contains 15 residues. The CDR3 nucleotides are TGCGCCAGCAGCCAGACCCGGGACAGGGGAGGTGAAGCTTTCTTT. It specifies CASSQTRDRGGEAFF.

At least ten counts were recorded for this clonotype. The V and J genes are TRBV7-2 and TRBJ1-6; D gene uncertain. This CDR3 contains 13 residues. V was pared by 1 base and J by 10 bases, with 8 bases between. The germline V gene encodes CDR1 SGHTA and CDR2 FQGNSA. The CDR3 here is CASSLGVQSPLHF. As DNA, the CDR3 is TGTGCCAGCAGCTTAGGGGTTCAGTCACCCCTCCACTTT.

This clonotype has ten or more counts. The chain combines TRBV20-1 with TRBJ1-2; 7 bases fit TRBD1. CDR1 and CDR2 (germline): DFQATT, SNEGSKA (reference sequence). The CDR3 is 15 residues long. The junction had 14 bases not matched to a gene; V was cut back by 4 bases and J by 6 bases. CDR3 amino acids: CSATSLDRVSDGYTF. The DNA of the CDR3 is TGCAGTGCTACCTCCCTCGACAGGGTTAGCGATGGCTACACCTTC.

The chain is built from TRBV6-5 and TRBJ1-1; 8 bases agree with TRBD1. The CDR3 extends over 15 amino acids. Germline V gene data show CDR1 as MNHEY and CDR2 as SVGAGI. V shed 2 bases and J 1 base; nucleotides not matched to a gene: 3. The CDR3 sequence is CASSYQGAGNTEAFF. CDR3 coding DNA: TGTGCCAGCAGTTACCAGGGGGCTGGGAACACTGAAGCTTTCTTT.

The chain recombines TRBV20-1 with TRBJ2-3; 7 bases are a match to TRBD2. Germline assignment: CDR1 DFQATT and CDR2 SNEGSKA (reference sequence). Germline trimming cut 0 bases from V and 1 base from J; bases unmatched to any gene: 4. The CDR3 has 15 residues. The CDR3 loop is CSARDGGSGTDTQYF. The DNA of the CDR3 is TGCAGTGCTAGAGATGGCGGGAGCGGCACAGATACGCAGTATTTT.

This clonotype was found a few times. This chain connects TRBV20-1 to TRBJ2-7, with TRBD1 matching 7 bases. The J segment lost 0 bases and the V segment lost 4 bases, leaving 6 bases of the junction unmatched. The germline V gene has CDR1 DFQATT and CDR2 SNEGSKA (reference sequence). The CDR3 runs 14 residues. The CDR3 DNA reads as TGCAGTGCTACCGGGACAGCCGTCTCCTACGAGCAGTACTTC. Its translation is CSATGTAVSYEQYF.

The chain combines TRBV6-2 or TRBV6-3 with TRBJ2-2; no clear D gene. This CDR3 has 16 residues. V lost 0 bases, J lost 0 bases, and 8 bases lay in between. Germline CDR1 MNHEY, CDR2 SVGEGT. The CDR3: CASSYSLSANTGELFF. The CDR3 coding sequence is TGTGCCAGCAGTTACTCGCTCAGCGCGAACACCGGGGAGCTGTTTTTT.

The chain couples TRBV7-2 to TRBJ2-7; 7 positions agree with TRBD2. J lost 3 bases, V lost 5 bases, and 4 bases had no gene match. The CDR3 has 13 amino acids. Germline V gene data show CDR1 as SGHTA and CDR2 as FQGNSA. For the CDR3, the DNA is TGTGCCAGCAGCCTCCAGCGGGGCTACGAGCAGTACTTC. It is translated as CASSLQRGYEQYF.

V and J are TRBV15 and TRBJ2-1; 10 bases align to TRBD2. In germline, CDR1 is LNHNV, CDR2 YYDKDF (reference sequence). V lost 5 bases to trimming and J lost 0 bases; unmatched junction nucleotides: 4. This CDR3 comprises 16 residues. This chain's CDR3 is CATSPRTSGSYNEQFF. The CDR3 DNA is TGTGCCACCAGCCCAAGGACTAGCGGCTCCTACAATGAGCAGTTCTTC. Variable domain in full (rest from reference TRBV15 and TRBJ2-1): DAMVIQNPRYQVTQFGKPVTLSCSQTLNHNVMYWYQQKSSQAPKLLFHYYDKDFNNEADTPDNFQSRRPNTSFCFLDIRSPGLGDTAMYLCATSPRTSGSYNEQFFGPGTRLTVL.

The chain carries TRBV5-1 and TRBJ2-7, with D uncertain. V was shortened by 0 bases and J by 1 base, with 8 bases between the two germline ends. This CDR3 contains 14 residues. Germline V gene sequence: CDR1 SGHRS, CDR2 YFSETQ. CDR3 residues: CASSLAATSYEQYF. The CDR3 DNA sequence: TGCGCCAGCAGCTTGGCAGCCACATCCTACGAGCAGTACTTC. Full variable domain (rest looked up from reference TRBV5-1 and TRBJ2-7): KAGVTQTPRYLIKTRGQQVTLSCSPISGHRSVSWYQQTPGQGLQFLFEYFSETQRNKGNFPGRFSGRQFSNSRSEMNVSTLELGDSALYLCASSLAATSYEQYFGPGTRLTVT.

The genes are TRBV5-1 and TRBJ2-2, with D unclear. The CDR3 has 16 residues. Germline V CDR1 and CDR2: SGHRS, YFSETQ. The ends were cut back, 0 bases at V and 0 bases at J, with 9 bases in the middle. Here the CDR3 reads CASSLVVGTNTGELFF. Written as DNA, the CDR3 is TGCGCCAGCAGCTTGGTAGTAGGGACGAACACCGGGGAGCTGTTTTTT.

This clonotype showed up many times. The V gene is TRBV28, the J gene TRBJ1-2; D is undetermined. The CDR3 loop spans 12 amino acids. Trimming shortened V by 8 bases and J by 2 bases, and 9 bases separated the two germline ends. Germline CDR1 is MDHEN and CDR2 is SYDVKM. In nucleotides, the CDR3 is TGTGCCAGCGCCGATGGAAACTATGGCTACACCTTC. It specifies CASADGNYGYTF.

This clonotype was seen at least ten times. V and J are TRBV12-3 or TRBV12-4 and TRBJ2-2, with unresolved D. CDR3 length equals 13 residues. Trimming pared 7 bases from V and 3 bases from J, leaving 9 bases between. CDR3 sequence reads: CASKNRDTGELFF. The CDR3 nucleotides read TGTGCCAGCAAAAACCGGGACACCGGGGAGCTGTTTTTT.

This clonotype was seen at least ten times. V gene TRBV3-1 combines with J gene TRBJ1-1; D might be TRBD1 (5 bases). The CDR3 has 15 residues. V dropped 2 bases and J dropped 4 bases, with 14 bases sitting between them. Germline V gene data show CDR1 as LGHDT and CDR2 as YNNKEL (reference sequence). As DNA, the CDR3 is TGTGCCAGCAGCCAAAACCCGGGGGGGAGCACTGAAGCTTTCTTT. The encoded protein is CASSQNPGGSTEAFF. Full variable domain (remainder filled in from reference TRBV3-1 and TRBJ1-1): DTAVSQTPKYLVTQMGNDKSIKCEQNLGHDTMYWYKQDSKKFLKIMFSYNNKELIINETVPNRFSPKSPDKAHLNLHINSLELGDSAVYFCASSQNPGGSTEAFFGQGTRLTVV.